This T cell receptor beta chain stems from a study of shared clonotypes between healthy human individuals. At the level of the study: CD4 naive cells filled three plates per donor, CD4 memory three, CD8 naive two and CD8 memory one.

Produced via immunoSEQ multiplex PCR; TCRdb's table is partial and in-frame only. The sample has about 710,000 clones, around 73% seen once. Donors, without exception, were Caucasian adults residing in Nashville, Tennessee. V gave up 5 bases and J gave up 6 bases, with 15 bases separating them. Germline V gene lookup returns CDR1 SGHRS and CDR2 YFSETQ. CDR3 length equals 14 residues. Study-level findings and limits: Naive subsets generally had larger estimated richness than memory subsets.

In the case of this clone: The antigen remains unidentified.

The clonotype was recovered from a woman younger than 45 in good health. The sequencing input was memory CD4+ T cells sorted from blood. As for subset: CD45RA-negative fraction. The genes are TRBV5-1 and TRBJ2-4; no reliable D call. The CDR3 sequence: CASRQTDPGNIQYF. CDR3 DNA sequence: TGCGCCAGCAGACAAACAGACCCCGGAAACATTCAGTACTTC.